Here is one TCR beta chain with its context. Genomic DNA of each subset was evenly split across several immunoSEQ plates. Clones were read by immunoSEQ multiplex PCR, and TCRdb kept only the in-frame ones, dropping some. The table has some 2,400,000 clones, under 97% seen once; the top ten hold more than 0.1%. The CDR3 is made up of 13 amino acids. The V gene's germline CDR1 is SGDLS and CDR2 YYNGEE. With 5 bases removed from V and 8 bases from J, the gap between germline ends came to 14 bases. This sample is drawn from a study of shared clonotypes between healthy human individuals. Looking at the study overall: A couple of women and three men aged 18 to 49 made up the donors.

The source is a man aged 18 to 30 in good health. V usage is TRBV9 and J usage is TRBJ2-1; no clear D. Sequencing was performed on naive CD4+ T cells sorted from blood. Subset reported: CD45RA+ positively selected. The CDR3 region has the DNA TGTGCCAGCAGTCTACGCGTGGCCGATGAGCAGTTCTTC. This sequence encodes CASSLRVADEQFF.